This T cell receptor (beta chain) was retrieved from a study of monozygotic twins with cystic fibrosis. Study outcomes and limitations: Unrelated CF individuals shared fewer identical clonotypes than monozygotic CF twins. Median Simpson clonality of approximately 0.01 suggested naive T cells predominated.

Concerning this clone itself: What it binds is unknown.

Method: immunoSEQ multiplex PCR; TCRdb's copy keeps in-frame clones and lacks some. The data show under 40,000 clones, with just over 95% seen just once and around 0.15% held by the top ten. Material for sequencing was blood. The sequence derives from a girl aged 2-9 years with cystic fibrosis.

The CDR3: CASSLSGEYNEQFF. The CDR3 DNA reads as TGTGCCAGCAGCTTGTCGGGAGAGTACAATGAGCAGTTCTTC. The chain couples TRBV5-6 to TRBJ2-1, with a tentative D call TRBD2 (6 bases). V shed 1 base and J shed 4 bases, with 9 bases lying between them. CDR3 length equals 14 residues. Germline lookup yields CDR1 SGHDT and CDR2 YYEEEE.